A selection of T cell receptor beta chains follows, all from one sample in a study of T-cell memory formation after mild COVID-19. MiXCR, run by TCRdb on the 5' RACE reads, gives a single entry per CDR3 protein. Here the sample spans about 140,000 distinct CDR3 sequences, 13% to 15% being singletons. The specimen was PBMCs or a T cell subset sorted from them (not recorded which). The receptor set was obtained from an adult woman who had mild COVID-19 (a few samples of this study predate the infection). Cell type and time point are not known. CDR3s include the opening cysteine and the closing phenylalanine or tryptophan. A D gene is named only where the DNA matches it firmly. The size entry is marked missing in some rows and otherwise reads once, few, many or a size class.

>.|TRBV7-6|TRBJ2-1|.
CASSIGREQFF
TGTGCCAGCAGCATCGGAAGAGAGCAGTTCTTC
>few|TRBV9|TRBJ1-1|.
CASSVEELPNTEAFF
TGTGCCAGCAGCGTAGAAGAATTGCCGAACACTGAAGCTTTCTTT
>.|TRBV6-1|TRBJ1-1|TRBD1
CASSEEGAGGNTEAFF
TGTGCCAGCAGTGAAGAGGGGGCAGGAGGGAACACTGAAGCTTTCTTT
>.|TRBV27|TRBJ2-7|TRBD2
CASRLTGTSGYEQYF
TGTGCCAGCCGCCTGACCGGGACTAGCGGTTACGAGCAGTACTTC
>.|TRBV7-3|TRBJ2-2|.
CGSSLTFRDGTGELFF
TGTGGCAGCAGCTTAACGTTCAGGGACGGCACCGGGGAGCTGTTTTTT
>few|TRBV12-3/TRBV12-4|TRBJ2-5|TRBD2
CASSSRWGGVETQYF
TGTGCCAGCAGTTCCAGATGGGGGGGGGTAGAGACCCAGTACTTC
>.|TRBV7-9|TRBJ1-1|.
CASSTRIMNTEAFF
TGTGCCAGCAGCACCAGGATCATGAACACTGAAGCTTTCTTT
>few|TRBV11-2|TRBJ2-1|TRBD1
CASSLAFGTEYNEQFF
TGTGCCAGCAGCTTAGCTTTCGGGACAGAATACAATGAGCAGTTCTTC
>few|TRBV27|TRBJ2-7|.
CASSLRGLYEQYF
TGTGCCAGCAGTTTACGAGGGCTGTACGAGCAGTACTTC
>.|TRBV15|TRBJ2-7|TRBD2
CATSGGGVYEQYF
TGTGCCACCTCGGGAGGGGGAGTCTACGAGCAGTACTTC
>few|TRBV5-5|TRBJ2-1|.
CASSLEGPSYNEQFF
TGTGCCAGCAGCTTGGAGGGCCCCTCCTACAATGAGCAGTTCTTC
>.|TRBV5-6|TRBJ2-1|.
CASSFVRRGLSYNEQFF
TGTGCCAGCAGCTTCGTTCGCAGGGGCCTCTCCTACAATGAGCAGTTCTTC
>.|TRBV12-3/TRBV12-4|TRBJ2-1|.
CASSLAGTSYNEQFF
TGTGCCAGCAGCCTGGCCGGGACTTCTTACAATGAGCAGTTCTTC
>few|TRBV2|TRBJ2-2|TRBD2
CASSVPKGGLAGELFF
TGTGCCAGCAGTGTCCCTAAGGGGGGACTAGCCGGGGAGCTGTTTTTT
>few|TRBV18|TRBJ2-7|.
CASSPRYPLTGEQYF
TGTGCCAGCTCACCGAGATATCCCCTGACGGGCGAGCAGTACTTC
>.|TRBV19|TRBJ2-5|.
CASSHGPGSQYF
TGTGCCAGTAGCCACGGCCCGGGCTCCCAGTACTTC
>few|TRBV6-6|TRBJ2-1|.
CASSYSSWDEQFF
TGTGCCAGCAGTTACTCGTCCTGGGATGAGCAGTTCTTC
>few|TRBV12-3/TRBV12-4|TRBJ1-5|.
CATHVGNQPQHF
TGTGCCACCCACGTCGGTAATCAGCCCCAGCATTTT
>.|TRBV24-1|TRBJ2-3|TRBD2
CATSDRLAGFTDTQYF
TGTGCCACCAGTGATAGGCTAGCGGGGTTCACAGATACGCAGTATTTT
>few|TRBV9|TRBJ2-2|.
CASSVEALTGELFF
TGTGCCAGCAGCGTAGAAGCGCTCACCGGGGAGCTGTTTTTT